This T cell receptor beta chain was identified in a study of response to subunit inactivated influenza vaccine. TCRdb ran MiXCR on the RT-PCR reads and lists one entry per CDR3 protein. Counted here are 550,000 to 600,000 distinct CDR3 sequences, 12% occurring once; the ten biggest clones make up roughly 10%. General study findings and limits: It was the authors' suggestion that each seasonal influenza vaccination recruits few new T cells.

In this sample, this clonotype turned up many times. As yet, its antigen is unknown. Germline loops: CDR1 SQVTM, CDR2 ANQGSEA. V was cut by 4 bases and J by 2 bases, with 9 bases left in between. CDR3 length: 13 amino acids. The TCR was taken from a man aged 45-65 years who received an inactivated influenza vaccine. This sample comprised PBMCs from blood, obtained on the day of vaccination. The chain combines TRBV29-1 with TRBJ1-5, with unresolved D. This CDR3 reads CSVAPGRNQPQHF. CDR3 bases: TGCAGCGTTGCCCCAGGCCGCAATCAGCCCCAGCATTTT.